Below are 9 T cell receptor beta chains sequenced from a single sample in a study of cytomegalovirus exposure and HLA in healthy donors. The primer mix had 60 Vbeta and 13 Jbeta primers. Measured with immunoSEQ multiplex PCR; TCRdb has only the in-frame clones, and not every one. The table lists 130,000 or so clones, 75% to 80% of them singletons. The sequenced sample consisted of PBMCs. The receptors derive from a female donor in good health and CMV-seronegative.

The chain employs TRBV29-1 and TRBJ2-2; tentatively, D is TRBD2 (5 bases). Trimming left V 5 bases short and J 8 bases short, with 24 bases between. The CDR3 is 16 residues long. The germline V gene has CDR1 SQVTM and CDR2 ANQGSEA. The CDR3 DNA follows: TGCAGCGTTATCCTCCCCCCCGCCGGGGTTTCTGGGGAGCTGTTTTTT. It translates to CSVILPPAGVSGELFF.

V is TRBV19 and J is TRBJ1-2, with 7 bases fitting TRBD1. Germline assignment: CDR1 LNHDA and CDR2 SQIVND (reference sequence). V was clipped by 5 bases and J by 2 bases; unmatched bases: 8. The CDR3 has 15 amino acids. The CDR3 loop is CASSSDRDGNYGYTF. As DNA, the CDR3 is TGTGCCAGTAGTTCCGACAGGGATGGGAACTATGGCTACACCTTC.

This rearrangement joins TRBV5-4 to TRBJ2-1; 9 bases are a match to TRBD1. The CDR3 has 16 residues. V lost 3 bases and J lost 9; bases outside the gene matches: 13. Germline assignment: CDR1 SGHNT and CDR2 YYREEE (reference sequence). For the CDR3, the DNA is TGTGCCAGCAGCTCCGGACGGGACAGGGTAGGGACTGAGCAGTTCTTC. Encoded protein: CASSSGRDRVGTEQFF. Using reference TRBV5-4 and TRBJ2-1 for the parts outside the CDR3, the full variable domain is ETGVTQSPTHLIKTRGQQVTLRCSSQSGHNTVSWYQQALGQGPQFIFQYYREEENGRGNFPPRFSGLQFPNYSSELNVNALELDDSALYLCASSSGRDRVGTEQFFGPGTRLTVL.

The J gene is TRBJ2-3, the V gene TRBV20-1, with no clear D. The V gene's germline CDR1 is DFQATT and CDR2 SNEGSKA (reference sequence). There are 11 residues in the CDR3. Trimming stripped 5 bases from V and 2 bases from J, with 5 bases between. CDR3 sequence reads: CSAGFTDTQYF. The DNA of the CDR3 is TGCAGTGCTGGCTTCACAGATACGCAGTATTTT.

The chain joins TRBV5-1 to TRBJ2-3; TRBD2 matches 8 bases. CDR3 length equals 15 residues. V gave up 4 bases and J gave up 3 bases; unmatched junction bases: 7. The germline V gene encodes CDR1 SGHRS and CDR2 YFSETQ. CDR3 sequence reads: CASSHDQRETDTQYF. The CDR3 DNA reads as TGCGCCAGCAGCCATGACCAGCGGGAGACAGATACGCAGTATTTT.

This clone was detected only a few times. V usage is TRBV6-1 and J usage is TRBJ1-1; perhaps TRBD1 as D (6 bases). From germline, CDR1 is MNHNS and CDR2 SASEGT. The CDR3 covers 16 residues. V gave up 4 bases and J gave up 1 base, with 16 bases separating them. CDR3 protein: CASSARDKGGNTEAFF. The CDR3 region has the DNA TGTGCCAGCAGTGCACGGGACAAGGGCGGGAACACTGAAGCTTTCTTT.

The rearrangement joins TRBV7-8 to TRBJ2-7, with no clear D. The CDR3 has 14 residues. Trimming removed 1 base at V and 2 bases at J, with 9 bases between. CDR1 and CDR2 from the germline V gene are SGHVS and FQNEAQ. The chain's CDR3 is CASSLGFGPYEQYF. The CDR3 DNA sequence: TGTGCCAGCAGCTTAGGTTTCGGTCCCTACGAGCAGTACTTC.

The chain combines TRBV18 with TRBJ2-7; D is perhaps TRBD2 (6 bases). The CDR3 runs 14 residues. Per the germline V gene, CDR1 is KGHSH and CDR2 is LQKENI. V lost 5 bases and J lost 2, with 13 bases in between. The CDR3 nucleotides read TGTGCCAGCTCATCCGGGACTTTGACCTACGAGCAGTACTTC. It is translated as CASSSGTLTYEQYF.

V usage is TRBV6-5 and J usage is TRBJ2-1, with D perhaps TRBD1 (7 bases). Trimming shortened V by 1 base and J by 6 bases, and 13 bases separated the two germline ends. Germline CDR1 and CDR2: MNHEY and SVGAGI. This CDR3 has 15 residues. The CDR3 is CASSYFQGGSNEQFF. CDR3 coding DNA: TGTGCCAGCAGTTACTTCCAGGGGGGTAGCAATGAGCAGTTCTTC.